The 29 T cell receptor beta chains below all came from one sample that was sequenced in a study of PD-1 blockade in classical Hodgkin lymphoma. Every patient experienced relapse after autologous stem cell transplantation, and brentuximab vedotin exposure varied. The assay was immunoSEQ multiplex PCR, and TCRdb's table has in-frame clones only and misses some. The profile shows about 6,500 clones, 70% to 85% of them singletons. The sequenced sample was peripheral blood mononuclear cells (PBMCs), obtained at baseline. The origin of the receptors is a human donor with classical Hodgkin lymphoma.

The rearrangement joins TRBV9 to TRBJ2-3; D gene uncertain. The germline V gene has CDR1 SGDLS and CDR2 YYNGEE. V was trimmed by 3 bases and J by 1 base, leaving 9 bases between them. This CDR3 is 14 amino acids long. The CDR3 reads CASSARKGTDTQYF. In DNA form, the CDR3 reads TGTGCCAGCAGCGCCCGTAAAGGCACAGATACGCAGTATTTT.

CDR3 in amino acids: CASSLGAGSQPQHF. CDR3 coding DNA: TGTGCCAGCAGCTTAGGGGCAGGGAGTCAGCCCCAGCATTTT. The chain couples TRBV7-9 to TRBJ1-5, with a tentative D call TRBD1 (5 bases). The V gene's germline CDR1 is SEHNR and CDR2 FQNEAQ (reference sequence). The V and J ends lost 1 base and 6 bases respectively, with 10 bases between them. The CDR3 contains 14 residues.

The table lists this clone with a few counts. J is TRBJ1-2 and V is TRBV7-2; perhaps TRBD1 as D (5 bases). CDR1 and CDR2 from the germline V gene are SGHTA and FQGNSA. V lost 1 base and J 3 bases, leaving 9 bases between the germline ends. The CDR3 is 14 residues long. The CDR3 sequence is CASSLVRGDYGYTF. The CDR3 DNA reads TGTGCCAGCAGCTTAGTCCGGGGGGACTATGGCTACACCTTC.

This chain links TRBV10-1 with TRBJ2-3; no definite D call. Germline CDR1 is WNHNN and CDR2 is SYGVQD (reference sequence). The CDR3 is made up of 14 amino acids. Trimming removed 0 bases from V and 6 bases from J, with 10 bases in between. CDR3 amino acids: CASSESTRRDTQYF. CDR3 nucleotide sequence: TGCGCCAGCAGTGAGTCTACGCGGCGGGATACGCAGTATTTT.

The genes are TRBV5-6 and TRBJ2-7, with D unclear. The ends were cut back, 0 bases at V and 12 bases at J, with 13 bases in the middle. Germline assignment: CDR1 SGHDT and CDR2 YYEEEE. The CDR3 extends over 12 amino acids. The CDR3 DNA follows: TGTGCCAGCAGCTTGGGCGGTGGCGGTGGGTACTTC. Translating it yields CASSLGGGGGYF.

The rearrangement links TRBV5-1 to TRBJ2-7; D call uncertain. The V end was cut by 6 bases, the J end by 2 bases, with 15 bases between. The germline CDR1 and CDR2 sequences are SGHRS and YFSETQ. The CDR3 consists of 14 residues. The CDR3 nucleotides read TGCGCCAGCACGACCCTGGACCCACCCTACGAGCAGTACTTC. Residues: CASTTLDPPYEQYF.

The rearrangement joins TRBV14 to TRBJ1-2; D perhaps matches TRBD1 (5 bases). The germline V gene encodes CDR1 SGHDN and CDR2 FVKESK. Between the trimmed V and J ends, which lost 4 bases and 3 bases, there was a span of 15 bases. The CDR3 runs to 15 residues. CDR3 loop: CASSRLWGDHYGYTF. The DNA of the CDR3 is TGTGCCAGCAGCCGACTTTGGGGCGACCACTATGGCTACACCTTC.

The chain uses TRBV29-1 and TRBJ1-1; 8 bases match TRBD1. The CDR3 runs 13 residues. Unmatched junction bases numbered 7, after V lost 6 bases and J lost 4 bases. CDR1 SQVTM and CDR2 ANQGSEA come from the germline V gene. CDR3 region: CSVQLGQGTEAFF. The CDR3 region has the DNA TGCAGCGTCCAACTTGGACAGGGCACTGAAGCTTTCTTT.

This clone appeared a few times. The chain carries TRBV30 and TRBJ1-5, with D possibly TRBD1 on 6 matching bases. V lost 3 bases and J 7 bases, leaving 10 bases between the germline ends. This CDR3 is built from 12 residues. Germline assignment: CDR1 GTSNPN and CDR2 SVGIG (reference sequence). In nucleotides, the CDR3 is TGTGCCTGGAGCCAGGGGTGGCAGCCCCAGCATTTT. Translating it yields CAWSQGWQPQHF.

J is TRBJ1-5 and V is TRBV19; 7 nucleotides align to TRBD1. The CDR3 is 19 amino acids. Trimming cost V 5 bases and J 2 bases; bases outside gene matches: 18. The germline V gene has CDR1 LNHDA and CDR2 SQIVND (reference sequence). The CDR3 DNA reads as TGTGCCAGTAGTCGCGAAGGGGGCAGCCCCCAGGGTGGCAATCAGCCCCAGCATTTT. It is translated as CASSREGGSPQGGNQPQHF.

DNA for the CDR3: TGTGCCAGCAGCTTGTCCACTGAAGCTTTCTTT. It specifies CASSLSTEAFF. The chain uses TRBV5-6 and TRBJ1-1, with D uncertain. CDR1 is SGHDT, CDR2 YYEEEE, per germline. Trimming took 1 base from V and 4 from J, leaving 2 bases between them. This CDR3 region has 11 residues.

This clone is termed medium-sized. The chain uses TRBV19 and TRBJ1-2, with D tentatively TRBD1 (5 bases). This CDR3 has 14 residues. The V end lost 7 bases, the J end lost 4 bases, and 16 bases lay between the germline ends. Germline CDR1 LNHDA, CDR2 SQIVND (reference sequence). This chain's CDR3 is CASTIDRDPYGYTF. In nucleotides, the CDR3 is TGTGCCAGTACTATCGACCGGGACCCCTATGGCTACACCTTC.

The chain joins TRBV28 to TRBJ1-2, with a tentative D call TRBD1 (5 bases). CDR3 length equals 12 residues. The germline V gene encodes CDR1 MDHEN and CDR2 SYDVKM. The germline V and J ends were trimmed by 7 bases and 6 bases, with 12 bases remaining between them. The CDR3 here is CASTLGGNGYTF. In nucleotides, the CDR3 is TGTGCCAGCACCCTGGGGGGGAATGGCTACACCTTC.

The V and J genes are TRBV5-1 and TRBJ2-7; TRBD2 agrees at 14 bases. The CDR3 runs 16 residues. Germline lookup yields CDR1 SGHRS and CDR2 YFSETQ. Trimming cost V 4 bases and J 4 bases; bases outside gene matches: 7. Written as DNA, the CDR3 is TGCGCCAGCAGCGGCAAGGGACTAGCGGGAGCTTACGAGCAGTACTTC. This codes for CASSGKGLAGAYEQYF.

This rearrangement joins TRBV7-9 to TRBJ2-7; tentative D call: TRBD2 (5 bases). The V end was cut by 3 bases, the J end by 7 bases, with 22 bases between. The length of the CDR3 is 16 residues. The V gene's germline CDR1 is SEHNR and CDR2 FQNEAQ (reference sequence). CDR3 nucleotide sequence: TGTGCCAGCAGCTTGTATATCACCGGAGGACTTACGGAGCAGTACTTC. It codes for CASSLYITGGLTEQYF.

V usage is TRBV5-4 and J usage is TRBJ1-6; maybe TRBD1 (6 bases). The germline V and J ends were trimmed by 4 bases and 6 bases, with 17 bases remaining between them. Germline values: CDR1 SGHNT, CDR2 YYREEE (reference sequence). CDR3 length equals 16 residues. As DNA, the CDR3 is TGTGCCAGCAGCACTGCGGGGGGGCGGTCTAATTCACCCCTCCACTTT. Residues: CASSTAGGRSNSPLHF.

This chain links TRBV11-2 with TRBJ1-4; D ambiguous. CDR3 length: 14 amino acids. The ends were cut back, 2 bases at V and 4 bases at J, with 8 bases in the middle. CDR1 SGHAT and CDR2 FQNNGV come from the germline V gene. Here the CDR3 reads CASSLSSNNEKLFF. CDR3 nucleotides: TGTGCCAGCAGCTTATCCAGTAATAATGAAAAACTGTTTTTT.

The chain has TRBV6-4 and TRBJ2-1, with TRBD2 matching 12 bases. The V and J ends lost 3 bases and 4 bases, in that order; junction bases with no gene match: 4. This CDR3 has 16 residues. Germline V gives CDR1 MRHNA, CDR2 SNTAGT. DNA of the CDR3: TGTGCCAGCAGTGAACTAGCGGGAGGAGGATACAATGAGCAGTTCTTC. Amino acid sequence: CASSELAGGGYNEQFF.

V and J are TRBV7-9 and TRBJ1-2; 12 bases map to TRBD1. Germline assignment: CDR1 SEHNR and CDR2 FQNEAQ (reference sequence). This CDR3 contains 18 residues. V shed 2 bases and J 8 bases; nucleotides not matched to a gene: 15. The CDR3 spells CASSLKLGLGQGAWGYTF. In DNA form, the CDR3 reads TGTGCCAGCAGCTTAAAATTGGGTCTGGGACAGGGGGCATGGGGCTACACCTTC.

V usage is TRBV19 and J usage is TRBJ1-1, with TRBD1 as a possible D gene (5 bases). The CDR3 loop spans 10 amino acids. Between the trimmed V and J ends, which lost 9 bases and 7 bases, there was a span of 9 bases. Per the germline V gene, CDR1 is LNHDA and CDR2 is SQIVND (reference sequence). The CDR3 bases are TGTGCCAGAAGACAGTTTGAAGCTTTCTTT. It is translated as CARRQFEAFF.

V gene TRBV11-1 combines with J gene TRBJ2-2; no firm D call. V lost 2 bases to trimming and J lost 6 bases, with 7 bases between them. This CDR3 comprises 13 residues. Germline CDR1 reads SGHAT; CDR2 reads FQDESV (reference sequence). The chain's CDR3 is CASSLNFAGELFF. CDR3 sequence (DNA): TGTGCCAGCAGCTTAAACTTTGCCGGGGAGCTGTTTTTT.

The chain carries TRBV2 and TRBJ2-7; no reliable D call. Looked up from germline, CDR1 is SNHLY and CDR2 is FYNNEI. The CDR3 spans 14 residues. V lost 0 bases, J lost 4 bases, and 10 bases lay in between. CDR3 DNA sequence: TGTGCCAGCAGTGAAGCCCCCGACCGGTACGAGCAGTACTTC. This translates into CASSEAPDRYEQYF. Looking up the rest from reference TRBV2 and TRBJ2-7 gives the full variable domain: EPEVTQTPSHQVTQMGQEVILRCVPISNHLYFYWYRQILGQKVEFLVSFYNNEISEKSEIFDDQFSVERPDGSNFTLKIRSTKLEDSAMYFCASSEAPDRYEQYFGPGTRLTVT.

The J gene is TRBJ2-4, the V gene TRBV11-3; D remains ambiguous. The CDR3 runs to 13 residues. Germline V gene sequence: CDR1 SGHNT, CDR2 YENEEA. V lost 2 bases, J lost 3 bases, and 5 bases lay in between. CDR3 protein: CASSLSIKNIQYF. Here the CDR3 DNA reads TGTGCCAGCAGCTTATCGATCAAAAACATTCAGTACTTC.

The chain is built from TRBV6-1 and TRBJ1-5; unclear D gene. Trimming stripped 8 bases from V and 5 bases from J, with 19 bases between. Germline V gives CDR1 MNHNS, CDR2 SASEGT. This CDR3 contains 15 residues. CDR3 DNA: TGTGCCAGCTCGTTGTTTATCCGGGCCGATCAGCCCCAGCATTTT. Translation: CASSLFIRADQPQHF.

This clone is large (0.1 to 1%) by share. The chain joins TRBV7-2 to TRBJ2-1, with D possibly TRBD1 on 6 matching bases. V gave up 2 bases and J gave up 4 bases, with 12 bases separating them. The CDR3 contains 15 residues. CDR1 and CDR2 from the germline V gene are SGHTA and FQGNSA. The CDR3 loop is CASSLNREGYNEQFF. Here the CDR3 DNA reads TGTGCCAGCAGCTTAAACAGGGAAGGGTACAATGAGCAGTTCTTC.

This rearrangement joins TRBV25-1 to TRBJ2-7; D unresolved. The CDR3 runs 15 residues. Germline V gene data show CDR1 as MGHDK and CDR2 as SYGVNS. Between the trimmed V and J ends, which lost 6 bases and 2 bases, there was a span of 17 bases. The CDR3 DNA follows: TGTGCCAGCAGCTTAGTGCTTCAGCACCCCTACGAGCAGTACTTC. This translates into CASSLVLQHPYEQYF.

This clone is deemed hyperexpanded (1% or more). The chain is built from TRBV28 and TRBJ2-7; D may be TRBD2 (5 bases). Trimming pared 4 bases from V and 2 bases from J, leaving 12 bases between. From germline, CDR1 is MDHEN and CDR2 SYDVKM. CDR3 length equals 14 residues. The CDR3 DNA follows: TGTGCCAGCAGTTCATGGACTCACGCCTACGAGCAGTACTTC. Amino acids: CASSSWTHAYEQYF.

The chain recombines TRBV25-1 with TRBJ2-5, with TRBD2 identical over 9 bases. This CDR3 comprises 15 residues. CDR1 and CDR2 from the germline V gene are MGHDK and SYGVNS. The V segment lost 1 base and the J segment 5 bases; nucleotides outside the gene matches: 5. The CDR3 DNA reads TGTGCCAGCAGTGAATTGAGCGGGAGGCGCGAGACCCAGTACTTC. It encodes CASSELSGRRETQYF. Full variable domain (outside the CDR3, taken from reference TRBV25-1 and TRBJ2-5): EADIYQTPRYLVIGTGKKITLECSQTMGHDKMYWYQQDPGMELHLIHYSYGVNSTEKGDLSSESTVSRIRTEHFPLTLESARPSHTSQYLCASSELSGRRETQYFGPGTRLLVL.

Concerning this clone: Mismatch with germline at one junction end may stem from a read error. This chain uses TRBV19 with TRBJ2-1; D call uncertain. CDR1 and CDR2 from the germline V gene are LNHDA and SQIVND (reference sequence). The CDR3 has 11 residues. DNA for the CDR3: TGTGCCAGTAGTTCCTACGATGAGCAGTTCTTC. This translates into CASSSYDEQFF. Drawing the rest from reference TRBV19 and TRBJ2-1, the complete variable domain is DGGITQSPKYLFRKEGQNVTLSCEQNLNHDAMYWYRQDPGQGLRLIYYSQIVNDFQKGDIAEGYSVSREKKESFPLTVTSAQKNPTAFYLCASSSYDEQFFGPGTRLTVL.